The present T cell receptor beta chain was sequenced within a study of blood T cell repertoires in COVID-19. Overall study: Sites across the United States, Italy and Spain contributed samples from acute and convalescent COVID-19.

The cohort comprised adults aged about 18 to 100 years residing in under 25 US areas. This CDR3 spans 13 amino acids. The V end lost 4 bases, the J end lost 2 bases, and 8 bases lay between the germline ends. Authors' methods: Amplified reference gene primers provided the basis for estimating nucleated cell counts. The method was immunoSEQ multiplex PCR; TCRdb's version includes in-frame clones alone and lacks a portion of them. The DNA gave D and trimming, while V, J and clone size come from that table. The sample has approximately 81,000 clones, 85% to 90% seen once. The V gene is TRBV12-3 or TRBV12-4, the J gene TRBJ1-1; D is perhaps TRBD1 (5 bases). The sample taken for sequencing was PBMCs or T cells enriched from blood (not recorded which). This clonotype was obtained from a woman in her fifties or sixties with acute COVID-19. The CDR3 DNA sequence: TGTGCCAGCAGTTGGCAGGGTAACACTGAAGCTTTCTTT. This gives the protein CASSWQGNTEAFF.